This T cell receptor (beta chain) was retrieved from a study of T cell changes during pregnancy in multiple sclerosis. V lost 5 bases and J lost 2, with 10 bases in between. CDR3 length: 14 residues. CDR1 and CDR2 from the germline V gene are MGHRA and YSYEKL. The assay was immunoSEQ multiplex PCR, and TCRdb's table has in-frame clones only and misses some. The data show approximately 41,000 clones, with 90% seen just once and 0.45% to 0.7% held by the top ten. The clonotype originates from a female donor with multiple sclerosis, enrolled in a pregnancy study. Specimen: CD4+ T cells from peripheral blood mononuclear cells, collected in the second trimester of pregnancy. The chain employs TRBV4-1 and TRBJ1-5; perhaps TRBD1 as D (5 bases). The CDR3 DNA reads TGCGCCAGCAGCTACGACAGTGGCAATCAGCCCCAGCATTTT. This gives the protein CASSYDSGNQPQHF.